This TCR beta chain was sequenced in a study of cytomegalovirus exposure and HLA in healthy donors. General study findings and limits: Serostatus for CMV was the only available immune exposure information.

The CDR3 covers 17 residues. Germline lookup yields CDR1 SGHDT and CDR2 YYEEEE. Trimming stripped 0 bases from V and 0 bases from J, with 15 bases between. 13 Jbeta primers and 60 Vbeta primers were used for the PCR. As processed by the authors: A later analysis tallied about 80 million unique TCR beta chains, about 12 million of them shared. Using immunoSEQ multiplex PCR, the repertoire was profiled, and TCRdb retains in-frame clones only, with some absent. For V, J and clone size, that table is used; D and trimming come from the DNA. The repertoire includes approximately 220,000 clones, less than 85% of them detected once, and 0.22% sits in the top ten. Turning to this clone: The antigen is not known.

The chain joins TRBV5-6 to TRBJ1-1, with D perhaps TRBD1 (5 bases). This receptor was identified in a girl under 10 years old in good health and CMV-seronegative. Sequencing was carried out using PBMCs. CDR3 sequence reads: CASSLAVGPLMNTEAFF. As DNA, the CDR3 is TGTGCCAGCAGCTTGGCAGTGGGGCCTCTCATGAACACTGAAGCTTTCTTT.